These T cell receptor beta chains were read from a single sample in a study of chemoradiotherapy in HPV16-positive cancers. Some clones are missing from TCRdb's copy, which holds only in-frame ones; the method was immunoSEQ multiplex PCR. The sample shows some 12,000 clones, roughly 90% of them seen only once. The sample here was taken from a patient who underwent chemoradiotherapy. The receptor source for this set is a human donor with HPV-associated anogenital cancer. The CDR3 runs from the conserved cysteine through the conserved F or W. Rows give clone size only sometimes, using once, few, many, or a class for an expanded clone.

TRBV6-5,once,CASSDVGGHGYTF
TRBV5-1,.,CASSWTTSGRETQYF
TRBV10-3,once,CAIRPLAASSGANVLTF
TRBV19,once,CATAGDSNQPQHF
TRBV6-1,.,CASSEALGQGLNEQYF
TRBV15,.,CATSRDPRTANEKLFF
TRBV5-1,.,CASGLEPGLAGGRETQYF
TRBV25-1,.,CASNKQGATYNEQFF
TRBV5-1,.,CASNPGRASGTYEQYF
TRBV30,.,CAWSAQPRQGYTF
TRBV30,.,CAFRGEGTEAFF
TRBV5-4,once,CASSAQGGGGEGYGYTF
TRBV14,.,CASSPRTSGTNNEQFF
TRBV30,once,CAWSGGSYYGYTF
TRBV7-8,.,CASSLGAHSPSYEQYF
TRBV7-2,once,CASSLAPLQSNYGYTF